The 17 T cell receptor beta chains in this list originate from one sample, sequenced in a study of shared clonotypes between healthy human individuals. TCRdb keeps only in-frame clones here, not all; method: immunoSEQ multiplex PCR. The data contain some 980,000 clones, 76% of them singletons. Sequencing was performed on memory CD4+ T cells sorted from blood. Subset of the sample: CD45RA-negative fraction. Receptor source: a man aged 18 to 29 in good health.

The chain recombines TRBV7-3 with TRBJ2-5; 10 bases agree with TRBD2. The CDR3 sequence is 16 residues long. Germline trimming cut 5 bases from V and 8 bases from J; bases unmatched to any gene: 14. Germline V gene data show CDR1 as SGHTA and CDR2 as FQGTGA. This CDR3 is CASSPKPLTSGLTQYF. The CDR3 DNA is TGTGCCAGCAGCCCAAAGCCCCTGACTAGCGGGCTAACCCAGTACTTC.

The chain couples TRBV28 to TRBJ1-1, with 9 bases aligning to TRBD1. The CDR3 runs to 15 residues. CDR1 MDHEN and CDR2 SYDVKM come from the germline V gene. J gave up 5 bases and V 5 bases, and 9 bases lay outside the gene matches. The CDR3 DNA sequence: TGTGCCAGCAGTACCCCGGGACAGGGATGGACTGAAGCTTTCTTT. It is translated as CASSTPGQGWTEAFF.

This clone came up many times. The chain couples TRBV10-3 to TRBJ2-3, with D maybe TRBD2 (6 bases). V was pared by 4 bases and J by 9 bases, with 20 bases between. There are 15 residues in the CDR3. Germline V lookup: CDR1 ENHRY, CDR2 SYGVKD. The CDR3 DNA is TGTGCCATCAGTGCAAGCCAACCAGCGGGCGTAACGCAGTATTTT. Encoded protein: CAISASQPAGVTQYF.

The chain is built from TRBV19 and TRBJ2-5; unclear D gene. V dropped 1 base and J dropped 0 bases, with 9 bases sitting between them. Germline CDR1 and CDR2: LNHDA and SQIVND (reference sequence). The CDR3 is 15 residues long. The CDR3 reads CASSIGRTNQETQYF. In DNA, the CDR3 is TGTGCCAGTAGTATAGGCCGGACGAACCAAGAGACCCAGTACTTC. Variable domain in full (rest from reference TRBV19 and TRBJ2-5): DGGITQSPKYLFRKEGQNVTLSCEQNLNHDAMYWYRQDPGQGLRLIYYSQIVNDFQKGDIAEGYSVSREKKESFPLTVTSAQKNPTAFYLCASSIGRTNQETQYFGPGTRLLVL.

This chain uses TRBV5-4 with TRBJ2-3; TRBD1 matches at 7 bases. This CDR3 contains 14 residues. Per germline, CDR1 SGHNT and CDR2 YYREEE (reference sequence). With 4 bases clipped from V and 6 bases from J, the junction kept 8 bases outside the gene matches. CDR3 residues: CASSARQGTDTQYF. The CDR3 DNA reads as TGTGCCAGCAGCGCCCGACAGGGTACGGATACGCAGTATTTT.

The gene calls are TRBV7-3 and TRBJ1-6; no reliable D call. The V and J ends lost 4 bases and 4 bases respectively, with 20 bases between them. CDR3 length equals 18 residues. From germline, CDR1 is SGHTA and CDR2 FQGTGA. CDR3 DNA sequence: TGTGCCAGCAGCTGGCCTCAGTGGAGGGAAGAGTATAATTCACCCCTCCACTTT. Residues: CASSWPQWREEYNSPLHF. Full variable domain (missing parts from reference TRBV7-3 and TRBJ1-6): GAGVSQTPSNKVTEKGKYVELRCDPISGHTALYWYRQSLGQGPEFLIYFQGTGAADDSGLPNDRFFAVRPEGSVSTLKIQRTERGDSAVYLCASSWPQWREEYNSPLHFGNGTRLTVT.

V and J are TRBV2 and TRBJ2-7; weak D call: TRBD1 (7 bases). The CDR3 loop spans 13 amino acids. Per germline, CDR1 SNHLY and CDR2 FYNNEI. V lost 10 bases, J lost 3 bases, and 16 bases lay in between. The CDR3 sequence is CAIADRRDYEQYF. The CDR3 DNA sequence: TGTGCCATAGCGGACAGGCGAGACTACGAGCAGTACTTC.

This rearrangement joins TRBV6-5 to TRBJ1-4; 7 positions match TRBD1. Germline CDR1 reads MNHEY; CDR2 reads SVGAGI. V gave up 6 bases and J gave up 4 bases; unmatched junction bases: 8. The CDR3 has 15 amino acids. CDR3 sequence (DNA): TGTGCCAGCAGACCTGACAGGGCTTATAATGAAAAACTGTTTTTT. Translating gives CASRPDRAYNEKLFF.

The DNA for the CDR3 is TGTGCCAGCAGCGTAGGAGTCTCCTCCGGGACAGGAGGAAACACCATATATTTT. This translates into CASSVGVSSGTGGNTIYF. The V gene is TRBV9, the J gene TRBJ1-3; 8 bases are shared with TRBD1. The germline CDR1 and CDR2 sequences are SGDLS and YYNGEE. J gave up 4 bases and V 0 bases, and 12 bases lay outside the gene matches. The CDR3 sequence is 18 residues long.

About this clone itself: This specimen includes other DNA sequences encoding the same CDR3. The gene calls are TRBV18 and TRBJ2-3; the D is unclear. Germline V CDR1 and CDR2: KGHSH, LQKENI. The CDR3 is 13 residues long. Trimming took 2 bases from V and 0 from J, leaving 3 bases between them. The CDR3 DNA follows: TGTGCCAGCTCACCAGGAAGCACAGATACGCAGTATTTT. Its translation: CASSPGSTDTQYF.

The V and J genes are TRBV5-1 and TRBJ2-5, with D possibly being TRBD1 (6 bases). The CDR3 is made up of 13 amino acids. Trimming stripped 0 bases from V and 6 bases from J, with 9 bases between. Looked up from germline, CDR1 is SGHRS and CDR2 is YFSETQ. This chain's CDR3 is CASSLAQGQTQYF. The CDR3 bases are TGCGCCAGCAGCTTGGCGCAGGGGCAGACCCAGTACTTC.

The CDR3 protein is CASSSRDREQNTQYF. CDR3 bases: TGTGCCAGCAGCTCAAGGGACAGGGAACAGAATACGCAGTATTTT. The chain employs TRBV11-2 and TRBJ2-3; 9 nucleotides line up with TRBD1. CDR3 length: 15 residues. The germline V gene has CDR1 SGHAT and CDR2 FQNNGV. The ends lost 4 bases at V and 7 bases at J; junction bases unmatched: 9.

The chain is built from TRBV19 and TRBJ1-1; D gene unclear. The CDR3 contains 13 residues. V was pared by 1 base and J by 4 bases, with 7 bases between. Germline V gene lookup returns CDR1 LNHDA and CDR2 SQIVND (reference sequence). The CDR3 nucleotides are TGTGCCAGTAGTATAGTTGTGGGCACTGAAGCTTTCTTT. Translation: CASSIVVGTEAFF. The whole variable domain, filled in from reference TRBV19 and TRBJ1-1, reads DGGITQSPKYLFRKEGQNVTLSCEQNLNHDAMYWYRQDPGQGLRLIYYSQIVNDFQKGDIAEGYSVSREKKESFPLTVTSAQKNPTAFYLCASSIVVGTEAFFGQGTRLTVV.

The chain employs TRBV6-1 and TRBJ2-3; 8 bases agree with TRBD2. This CDR3 contains 15 residues. J lost 0 bases, V lost 4 bases, and 3 bases had no gene match. Germline V gene data show CDR1 as MNHNS and CDR2 as SASEGT. The CDR3 sequence is CASSGGGFSTDTQYF. The CDR3 DNA sequence: TGTGCCAGCAGTGGCGGGGGGTTTAGCACAGATACGCAGTATTTT.

The sample holds a few counts of this clone. V and J are TRBV5-4 and TRBJ2-1, with TRBD1 identical over 12 bases. Per the germline V gene, CDR1 is SGHNT and CDR2 is YYREEE (reference sequence). Trimming took 1 base from V and 9 from J; bases not matched to a gene: 5. This CDR3 has 15 residues. CDR3 DNA sequence: TGTGCCAGCAGCTTGTGGGACAGGGGGCTAGGTGAGCAGTTCTTC. It specifies CASSLWDRGLGEQFF.

The J gene is TRBJ1-3, the V gene TRBV6-1; D may be TRBD1 (6 bases). CDR3 length: 14 amino acids. The V end lost 6 bases, the J end lost 9 bases, and 18 bases lay between the germline ends. CDR1 and CDR2 from the germline V gene are MNHNS and SASEGT. CDR3 bases: TGTGCCAGCAGCCCGGGACACTCCGAGGGCACCATATATTTT. The encoded protein is CASSPGHSEGTIYF.

This clone was counted a single time. The chain links TRBV4-1 to TRBJ2-6; D gene uncertain. The V gene lost 0 bases and the J gene lost 0 bases, with 12 bases spanning the gap. The CDR3 consists of 18 residues. Per the germline V gene, CDR1 is MGHRA and CDR2 is YSYEKL. Written as DNA, the CDR3 is TGCGCCAGCAGCCAAGATTTGACCCAATCCTCTGGGGCCAACGTCCTGACTTTC. The encoded protein is CASSQDLTQSSGANVLTF.